One and the same sample provided the 25 T cell receptor beta chains below, sequenced in a study of blood T cell repertoires in COVID-19. The table came from immunoSEQ multiplex PCR; TCRdb's copy has only in-frame clones and leaves some out. The data hold 41,000 or so clones, with around nine tenths observed a single time. The specimen sequenced was peripheral blood. The receptors were sampled from a man between 60 and 75 years old with acute or convalescent COVID-19.

The chain employs TRBV30 and TRBJ1-1, with D possibly TRBD1 on 5 matching bases. Deletions cut 3 bases from V and 5 bases from J, with 19 bases between. Germline CDR1 and CDR2: GTSNPN and SVGIG (reference sequence). This CDR3 spans 15 amino acids. The CDR3 spells CAWSRYGTQGTEAFF. CDR3 coding DNA: TGTGCCTGGAGCCGATACGGGACTCAGGGAACTGAAGCTTTCTTT.

The gene calls are TRBV7-9 and TRBJ2-5; tentative D call: TRBD1 (6 bases). V was trimmed by 1 base and J by 1 base, leaving 7 bases between them. The CDR3 spans 14 residues. Germline values: CDR1 SEHNR, CDR2 FQNEAQ (reference sequence). The CDR3 DNA is TGTGCCAGCAGCTTAGGAGGGGGCCAAGAGACCCAGTACTTC. Its protein is CASSLGGGQETQYF. Complete variable domain (other parts from reference TRBV7-9 and TRBJ2-5): DTGVSQNPRHKITKRGQNVTFRCDPISEHNRLYWYRQTLGQGPEFLTYFQNEAQLEKSRLLSDRFSAERPKGSFSTLEIQRTEQGDSAMYLCASSLGGGQETQYFGPGTRLLVL.

This rearrangement joins TRBV3-1 (or the pseudogene TRBV3-2) to TRBJ2-3, with a possible D match to TRBD2 (6 bases). This CDR3 has 15 residues. The germline V and J ends were trimmed by 6 bases and 2 bases, with 15 bases remaining between them. Germline CDR1 is LGHDT and CDR2 is YNNKEL (reference sequence). CDR3 nucleotides: TGTGCCAGCAGTCACCGGGACTCGAACACAGATACGCAGTATTTT. This codes for CASSHRDSNTDTQYF.

The chain has TRBV19 and TRBJ1-1; D call uncertain. The CDR3 covers 17 residues. Trimming shortened V by 1 base and J by 6 bases, and 21 bases separated the two germline ends. Germline V gene data show CDR1 as LNHDA and CDR2 as SQIVND (reference sequence). CDR3 residues: CASSIVVSGKVRSEAFF. The CDR3 nucleotides are TGTGCCAGTAGTATAGTGGTGAGTGGTAAAGTTCGATCTGAAGCTTTCTTT.

This clone was seen once. The J gene is TRBJ1-4, the V gene TRBV6-2 or TRBV6-3; no reliable D call. Germline V gene data show CDR1 as MNHEY and CDR2 as SVGEGT. V was cut by 5 bases and J by 6 bases, with 16 bases left in between. The CDR3 has 15 residues. CDR3 amino acids: CASSTLGPADEKLFF. In DNA, the CDR3 is TGTGCCAGCAGTACCCTAGGCCCGGCCGATGAAAAACTGTTTTTT.

The chain links TRBV5-1 to TRBJ1-1; no clear D. This CDR3 region has 12 residues. V lost 0 bases to trimming and J lost 6 bases, with 6 bases between them. Germline lookup yields CDR1 SGHRS and CDR2 YFSETQ. As DNA, the CDR3 is TGCGCCAGCAGCTTGGCCGGTCCTGAAGCTTTCTTT. Protein sequence: CASSLAGPEAFF.

The chain combines TRBV7-8 with TRBJ1-5, with D possibly matching TRBD1 (5 bases). Germline assignment: CDR1 SGHVS and CDR2 FQNEAQ. V lost 2 bases to trimming and J lost 1 base, with 15 bases between them. The CDR3 is 17 amino acids. Here the CDR3 reads CASSLLVPGGSNQPQHF. The DNA of the CDR3 is TGTGCCAGCAGCTTACTAGTCCCGGGGGGGAGCAATCAGCCCCAGCATTTT. Supplemented by reference TRBV7-8 and TRBJ1-5, the full variable domain reads GAGVSQSPRYKVAKRGQDVALRCDPISGHVSLFWYQQALGQGPEFLTYFQNEAQLDKSGLPSDRFFAERPEGSVSTLKIQRTQQEDSAVYLCASSLLVPGGSNQPQHFGDGTRLSIL.

V is TRBV19 and J is TRBJ1-4; D is perhaps TRBD1 (6 bases). This CDR3 contains 17 residues. Germline CDR1 LNHDA, CDR2 SQIVND (reference sequence). V lost 6 bases to trimming and J lost 0 bases, with 17 bases between them. CDR3 protein: CASRTGHLITTNEKLFF. Here the CDR3 DNA reads TGTGCCAGTAGAACGGGACATCTCATTACAACTAATGAAAAACTGTTTTTT.

V gene TRBV7-2 combines with J gene TRBJ2-7; D may be TRBD2 (7 bases). V was clipped by 4 bases and J by 5 bases, with 18 bases between them. The length of the CDR3 is 15 residues. The germline gives CDR1 SGHTA, CDR2 FQGNSA. CDR3: CASSYWRGGRDEQYF. The DNA of the CDR3 is TGTGCCAGCAGCTACTGGAGGGGGGGCCGCGACGAGCAGTACTTC.

The chain employs TRBV19 and TRBJ1-1; possible D gene TRBD1, 5 bases. CDR1 LNHDA and CDR2 SQIVND come from the germline V gene (reference sequence). This CDR3 is built from 13 residues. V gave up 7 bases and J gave up 7 bases, with 16 bases separating them. DNA for the CDR3: TGTGCCAGTACCCCTCAGGGTCCATTTGAAGCTTTCTTT. Translation gives CASTPQGPFEAFF. The variable domain in full, completed from reference TRBV19 and TRBJ1-1, reads DGGITQSPKYLFRKEGQNVTLSCEQNLNHDAMYWYRQDPGQGLRLIYYSQIVNDFQKGDIAEGYSVSREKKESFPLTVTSAQKNPTAFYLCASTPQGPFEAFFGQGTRLTVV.

This clone came up a few times. CDR3 sequence: CASSAGQATEAFF. In nucleotides, the CDR3 is TGCGCCAGCAGCGCGGGACAGGCGACTGAAGCTTTCTTT. The chain links TRBV5-1 to TRBJ1-1; TRBD1 matches 8 bases. The germline V gene has CDR1 SGHRS and CDR2 YFSETQ. This CDR3 comprises 13 residues. V lost 4 bases, J lost 5 bases, and 4 bases stayed unmatched. Using reference TRBV5-1 and TRBJ1-1 for the parts outside the CDR3, the full variable domain is KAGVTQTPRYLIKTRGQQVTLSCSPISGHRSVSWYQQTPGQGLQFLFEYFSETQRNKGNFPGRFSGRQFSNSRSEMNVSTLELGDSALYLCASSAGQATEAFFGQGTRLTVV.

V is TRBV10-3 and J is TRBJ2-7; 7 nucleotides line up with TRBD1. There are 14 residues in the CDR3. From germline, CDR1 is ENHRY and CDR2 SYGVKD. Trimming removed 7 bases from V and 0 bases from J; junction bases left unmatched: 6. CDR3 DNA: TGTGCCATCAACGACAGGGCCAGCTCCTACGAGCAGTACTTC. Translated, it gives CAINDRASSYEQYF.

The rearrangement uses TRBV30 and TRBJ2-7; D is possibly TRBD2 (6 bases). Trimming removed 0 bases at V and 5 bases at J, with 11 bases between. CDR1 and CDR2 (germline): GTSNPN, SVGIG (reference sequence). This CDR3 contains 13 residues. The CDR3 nucleotides are TGTGCCTGGAGTGTCTTTGGAGGGAACGAGCAGTACTTC. This codes for CAWSVFGGNEQYF. Together with reference TRBV30 and TRBJ2-7, the CDR3 gives the full variable domain: SQTIHQWPATLVQPVGSPLSLECTVEGTSNPNLYWYRQAAGRGLQLLFYSVGIGQISSEVPQNLSASRPQDRQFILSSKKLLLSDSGFYLCAWSVFGGNEQYFGPGTRLTVT.

The rearrangement uses TRBV10-3 and TRBJ2-5; no clear D. CDR3 length: 11 residues. The germline V gene has CDR1 ENHRY and CDR2 SYGVKD. V shed 3 bases and J shed 4 bases, with 3 bases lying between them. The CDR3 region is CAISDLETQYF. CDR3 nucleotides: TGTGCCATCAGTGATCTAGAGACCCAGTACTTC.

The chain has TRBV9 and TRBJ1-2; D unresolved. The ends were cut back, 4 bases at V and 0 bases at J, with 10 bases in the middle. CDR3 length equals 14 residues. From germline, CDR1 is SGDLS and CDR2 YYNGEE. DNA for the CDR3: TGTGCCAGCAGCAGTGTCGGGGCTAACTATGGCTACACCTTC. Protein: CASSSVGANYGYTF.

This clone was detected a few times. This chain connects TRBV7-9 to TRBJ2-7, with TRBD1 identical over 7 bases. The length of the CDR3 is 13 residues. The V gene end was trimmed by 4 bases and the J gene end by 9 bases; junction bases not matched to a gene: 9. Looked up from germline, CDR1 is SEHNR and CDR2 is FQNEAQ (reference sequence). The CDR3 region is CASSSYRDRGQYF. CDR3 nucleotides: TGTGCCAGCAGCTCATACCGGGACAGAGGGCAGTACTTC.

In its sample, this clone was seen a few times. At the DNA level, this CDR3 is encoded by other sequences in the same sample as well. The rearrangement uses TRBV29-1 and TRBJ1-3; 7 bases map to TRBD1. CDR3 length: 12 amino acids. Trimming took 3 bases from V and 4 from J; bases not matched to a gene: 0. Germline CDR1 and CDR2: SQVTM and ANQGSEA. The CDR3 is CSVETGGNTIYF. The CDR3 region has the DNA TGCAGCGTTGAGACAGGGGGAAACACCATATATTTT.

This chain uses TRBV6-5 with TRBJ2-3; D ambiguous. Germline V gives CDR1 MNHEY, CDR2 SVGAGI. Trimming stripped 2 bases from V and 2 bases from J, with 11 bases between. The length of the CDR3 is 15 residues. The CDR3 DNA sequence: TGTGCCAGCAGTTACGGTCAGGTAAACACAGATACGCAGTATTTT. It codes for CASSYGQVNTDTQYF.

The chain recombines TRBV5-1 with TRBJ1-5; D is undetermined. Germline V gene lookup returns CDR1 SGHRS and CDR2 YFSETQ. The CDR3 spans 13 residues. Trimming left V 0 bases short and J 6 bases short, with 7 bases between. The CDR3 is CASSLDGSQPQHF. The CDR3 DNA sequence: TGCGCCAGCAGCTTGGACGGGAGTCAGCCCCAGCATTTT.

CDR3 nucleotides: TGCGCCAGCAGCCATCCAACCGGGGAGGGTAGGACTGAAGCTTTCTTT. It is translated as CASSHPTGEGRTEAFF. V gene TRBV5-1 combines with J gene TRBJ1-1; D remains unclear. Looked up from germline, CDR1 is SGHRS and CDR2 is YFSETQ. V was trimmed by 4 bases and J by 5 bases, leaving 21 bases between them. The CDR3 is 16 residues long.

This rearrangement joins TRBV3-1 (or the pseudogene TRBV3-2) to TRBJ2-1; the match to TRBD2 covers 9 bases. The CDR3 totals 13 residues. Per the germline V gene, CDR1 is LGHDT and CDR2 is YNNKEL (reference sequence). J gave up 9 bases and V 8 bases, and 8 bases lay outside the gene matches. CDR3 protein: CASAAGGDGEQFF. CDR3 DNA sequence: TGTGCCAGCGCGGCGGGGGGGGATGGTGAGCAGTTCTTC.

The chain combines TRBV12-5 with TRBJ2-5, with TRBD1 matching over 7 bases. The V gene end was trimmed by 5 bases and the J gene end by 4 bases; junction bases not matched to a gene: 4. The CDR3 runs to 13 residues. The germline gives CDR1 LGHNT, CDR2 FRNRAP. The DNA of the CDR3 is TGTGCTAGTGGTCCCGGGACAGTAGAGACCCAGTACTTC. Translating gives CASGPGTVETQYF.

The chain recombines TRBV5-1 with TRBJ1-3; D may be TRBD1 (5 bases). Germline V gives CDR1 SGHRS, CDR2 YFSETQ. Trimming left V 8 bases short and J 4 bases short, with 13 bases between. The CDR3 runs 13 residues. The DNA of the CDR3 is TGCGCCAGTCAGGGTCTGGGAGGAAACACCATATATTTT. Protein: CASQGLGGNTIYF. The full variable domain, with the rest looked up from reference TRBV5-1 and TRBJ1-3, is KAGVTQTPRYLIKTRGQQVTLSCSPISGHRSVSWYQQTPGQGLQFLFEYFSETQRNKGNFPGRFSGRQFSNSRSEMNVSTLELGDSALYLCASQGLGGNTIYFGEGSWLTVV.

V is TRBV29-1 and J is TRBJ1-3, with D unclear. Germline V gene data show CDR1 as SQVTM and CDR2 as ANQGSEA. The V and J ends lost 4 bases and 0 bases respectively, with 7 bases between them. There are 13 residues in the CDR3. CDR3 DNA: TGCAGCGTTGTTTTATCCTCTGGAAACACCATATATTTT. It is translated as CSVVLSSGNTIYF.

The J gene is TRBJ1-1, the V gene TRBV18; 9 bases map to TRBD1. Germline CDR1 is KGHSH and CDR2 is LQKENI. The V gene end was trimmed by 5 bases and the J gene end by 4 bases; junction bases not matched to a gene: 8. There are 15 residues in the CDR3. The CDR3 protein is CASSEGTGRITEAFF. In DNA form, the CDR3 reads TGTGCCAGCTCAGAAGGGACAGGGAGAATCACTGAAGCTTTCTTT.